A single sample gave rise to the 20 T cell receptor beta chains below, sequenced in a study of T-cell memory formation after mild COVID-19. Each CDR3 protein is one row after TCRdb ran MiXCR on the 5' RACE reads. The data contain approximately 210,000 distinct CDR3 sequences, more than 9% of them seen just once; the ten biggest clones take up just over 3%. The sequenced sample consisted of PBMCs or a T cell subset sorted from them (not recorded which). The receptor set was obtained from a young man who had mild COVID-19 (a few samples of this study predate the infection). Cell type and time point are not known.

V is TRBV20-1 and J is TRBJ2-3; D is ambiguous. There are 11 residues in the CDR3. Germline lookup yields CDR1 DFQATT and CDR2 SNEGSKA (reference sequence). V was pared by 6 bases and J by 6 bases, with 10 bases between. CDR3 region: CSATLGDTQYF. CDR3 nucleotide sequence: TGCAGTGCCACCTTGGGGGATACGCAGTATTTT.

This clonotype appeared once. This chain connects TRBV7-3 to TRBJ2-5, with 10 bases matching TRBD2. The CDR3 contains 16 residues. Germline trimming cut 1 base from V and 4 bases from J; bases unmatched to any gene: 6. In germline, CDR1 is SGHTA, CDR2 FQGTGA. In DNA, the CDR3 is TGTGCCAGCAGCTTAATGGCGCCTAGCGGGGGAGAGACCCAGTACTTC. Translated: CASSLMAPSGGETQYF. Variable domain in full (rest from reference TRBV7-3 and TRBJ2-5): GAGVSQTPSNKVTEKGKYVELRCDPISGHTALYWYRQSLGQGPEFLIYFQGTGAADDSGLPNDRFFAVRPEGSVSTLKIQRTERGDSAVYLCASSLMAPSGGETQYFGPGTRLLVL.

Worth noting for this clonotype: Relative to the germline gene, one junction end is altered; a read error may explain this. The chain links TRBV7-2 to TRBJ1-1; a possible D gene is TRBD1 (5 bases). The CDR3 spans 15 residues. The germline gives CDR1 SGHTA, CDR2 FQGNSA. The DNA for the CDR3 is TGTGCCAGCAGCTTAAGATTTTCGGGACCCGGTGAAACTTTCTTT. It codes for CASSLRFSGPGETFF.

The chain has TRBV3-1 and TRBJ2-7; 8 positions match TRBD1. CDR3 length: 15 amino acids. Germline V gene data show CDR1 as LGHDT and CDR2 as YNNKEL (reference sequence). Germline trimming cut 4 bases from V and 5 bases from J; bases unmatched to any gene: 10. The CDR3 is CASSPEDRDGHEQYF. CDR3 DNA sequence: TGTGCCAGCAGCCCTGAGGACAGGGATGGGCACGAGCAGTACTTC.

The chain recombines TRBV25-1 with TRBJ1-5, with a weak D call TRBD1 (5 bases). The CDR3 sequence is 14 residues long. V lost 5 bases and J 2 bases, leaving 10 bases between the germline ends. Germline values: CDR1 MGHDK, CDR2 SYGVNS. The CDR3 DNA follows: TGTGCCAGCAGTCCCGAGACAGGCAATCAGCCCCAGCATTTT. This sequence encodes CASSPETGNQPQHF.

V and J are TRBV6-1 and TRBJ2-7; TRBD2 aligns across 7 bases. Germline V lookup: CDR1 MNHNS, CDR2 SASEGT. The CDR3 has 14 amino acids. Germline trimming cut 6 bases from V and 3 bases from J; bases unmatched to any gene: 8. The CDR3 DNA is TGTGCCAGCAGCCTCAGGGCGGGGGACTACGAGCAGTACGTC. Its protein is CASSLRAGDYEQYV.

In its sample, this clonotype was seen a few times. The gene calls are TRBV6-2 or TRBV6-3 and TRBJ2-7; 7 nucleotides line up with TRBD1. The CDR3 loop spans 18 amino acids. The germline gives CDR1 MNHEY, CDR2 SVGEGT. J gave up 2 bases and V 2 bases, and 15 bases lay outside the gene matches. The CDR3 region is CASSYLGATGTETYEQYF. The CDR3 nucleotides read TGTGCCAGCAGTTACCTAGGGGCTACCGGGACAGAGACCTACGAGCAGTACTTC.

This clonotype turned up a few times. The chain couples TRBV29-1 to TRBJ1-2; D unresolved. The CDR3 has 12 residues. Germline V CDR1 and CDR2: SQVTM, ANQGSEA. The V gene lost 1 base and the J gene lost 3 bases, with 6 bases spanning the gap. In nucleotides, the CDR3 is TGCAGCGTTGAAGCAGTCCACTATGGCTACACCTTC. It translates to CSVEAVHYGYTF.

The chain links TRBV27 to TRBJ2-5; 11 bases line up with TRBD2. Germline V gene lookup returns CDR1 MNHEY and CDR2 SMNVEV (reference sequence). Trimming cost V 6 bases and J 0 bases; bases outside gene matches: 6. CDR3 length: 16 residues. CDR3 DNA: TGTGCCAGCAGCACTAAACTAGCGGGGGACCAAGAGACCCAGTACTTC. Protein sequence: CASSTKLAGDQETQYF.

The J gene is TRBJ1-2, the V gene TRBV6-2 or TRBV6-3; D is possibly TRBD1 (5 bases). Deletions cut 5 bases from V and 3 bases from J, with 13 bases between. The germline V gene has CDR1 MNHEY and CDR2 SVGEGT. The CDR3 totals 14 residues. CDR3 sequence: CASSRAGAYYGYTF. CDR3 DNA sequence: TGTGCCAGCAGTCGGGCCGGGGCTTACTATGGCTACACCTTC.

This clonotype was seen a handful of times. This sequence joins TRBV4-1 and TRBJ2-1; 9 bases agree with TRBD2. From germline, CDR1 is MGHRA and CDR2 YSYEKL. The CDR3 length is 16 residues. Trimming removed 2 bases from V and 7 bases from J; junction bases left unmatched: 9. CDR3 sequence reads: CASSQPGTSWLNEQFF. The CDR3 DNA sequence: TGCGCCAGCAGCCAACCCGGGACTAGCTGGTTGAATGAGCAGTTCTTC.

This clonotype was detected a few times. The chain combines TRBV5-1 with TRBJ2-1; TRBD1 matches at 8 bases. This CDR3 region has 15 residues. The germline CDR1 and CDR2 sequences are SGHRS and YFSETQ. The junction had 7 bases not matched to a gene; V was cut back by 0 bases and J by 8 bases. The CDR3 here is CASSLVGRGLDEQFF. The CDR3 DNA follows: TGCGCCAGCAGCTTGGTTGGCAGGGGGCTAGATGAGCAGTTCTTC.

This clonotype was recorded many times. This chain uses TRBV4-1 with TRBJ1-6; tentatively, D is TRBD1 (5 bases). The germline gives CDR1 MGHRA, CDR2 YSYEKL. Trimming took off 2 bases at V and 7 bases at J, with 27 bases between the two ends. The CDR3 has 20 residues. CDR3 residues: CASSQTPTRGARGSNSPLHF. CDR3 sequence (DNA): TGCGCCAGCAGCCAAACTCCCACCCGAGGGGCGCGGGGGTCAAATTCACCCCTCCACTTT.

This clonotype was found a few times. This chain uses TRBV12-3 or TRBV12-4 with TRBJ1-2; no firm D call. CDR3 length: 14 amino acids. Trimming pared 7 bases from V and 6 bases from J, leaving 18 bases between. CDR3 DNA: TGTGCCAGCACCCTCATGGGAGGGCATCATGGCTACACCTTC. Protein: CASTLMGGHHGYTF.

The chain recombines TRBV29-1 with TRBJ2-7, with D hard to call. CDR1 and CDR2 (germline): SQVTM, ANQGSEA. V gave up 4 bases and J gave up 3 bases, with 7 bases separating them. The CDR3 is 11 amino acids. The CDR3, as DNA: TGCAGCGTTGTCCAGGACTACGAGCAGTACGTC. Amino acid sequence: CSVVQDYEQYV.

This clonotype was seen a handful of times. The chain combines TRBV30 with TRBJ1-4, with TRBD1 matching 8 bases. V lost 5 bases to trimming and J lost 10 bases; unmatched junction nucleotides: 6. Germline lookup yields CDR1 GTSNPN and CDR2 SVGIG (reference sequence). The CDR3 loop spans 12 amino acids. In DNA, the CDR3 is TGTGCCTGGGACAGGGGCACTGGAAAACTGTTTTTT. The encoded protein is CAWDRGTGKLFF.

The table lists this clonotype with a few counts. The V call is TRBV20-1, the J call TRBJ2-6; D is undetermined. The V and J ends lost 1 base and 3 bases respectively, with 7 bases between them. CDR1 and CDR2 from the germline V gene are DFQATT and SNEGSKA (reference sequence). CDR3 size: 14 residues. The CDR3 nucleotides are TGCAGTGCTAGAGTAGGTGGTGGGGCCAACGTCCTGACTTTC. This codes for CSARVGGGANVLTF.

There are a few counts of this clonotype. The chain joins TRBV5-6 to TRBJ2-2, with unresolved D. V was trimmed by 4 bases and J by 6 bases, leaving 7 bases between them. Per germline, CDR1 SGHDT and CDR2 YYEEEE. CDR3 length equals 12 residues. The CDR3 DNA reads as TGTGCCAGCAGCCCCCAGCCCGGGGAGCTGTTTTTT. Protein: CASSPQPGELFF.

This chain links TRBV4-3 with TRBJ2-7; TRBD1 is a possible D gene (6 bases). V gave up 2 bases and J gave up 3 bases, with 20 bases separating them. CDR1 and CDR2 from the germline V gene are LGHNA and YSLEER. The CDR3 is 17 amino acids. CDR3 region: CASSQRYVGDTDYEQYF. CDR3 DNA: TGCGCCAGCAGCCAAAGATACGTGGGGGACACAGACTACGAGCAGTACTTC.

V usage is TRBV4-1 and J usage is TRBJ2-1; 7 positions match TRBD2. The CDR3 runs 20 residues. V lost 6 bases to trimming and J lost 0 bases; unmatched junction nucleotides: 20. Germline values: CDR1 MGHRA, CDR2 YSYEKL. The CDR3 bases are TGCGCCAGCAGGCATTTGAGCGGGGTTCTCGCCCACACCTCCTACAATGAGCAGTTCTTC. Its protein product is CASRHLSGVLAHTSYNEQFF.